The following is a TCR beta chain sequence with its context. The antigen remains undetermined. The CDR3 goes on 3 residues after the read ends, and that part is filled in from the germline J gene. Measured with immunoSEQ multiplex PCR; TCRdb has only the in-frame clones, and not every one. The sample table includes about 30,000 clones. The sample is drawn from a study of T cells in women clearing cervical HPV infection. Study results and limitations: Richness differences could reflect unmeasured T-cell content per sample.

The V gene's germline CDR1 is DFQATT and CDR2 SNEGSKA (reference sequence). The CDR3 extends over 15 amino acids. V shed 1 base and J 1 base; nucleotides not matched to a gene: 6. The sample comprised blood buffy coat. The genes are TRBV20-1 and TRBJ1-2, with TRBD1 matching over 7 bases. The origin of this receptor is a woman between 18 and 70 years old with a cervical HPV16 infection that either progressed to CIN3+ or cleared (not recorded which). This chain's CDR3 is CSARVDRVDNYGYTF. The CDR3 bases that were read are TGCAGTGCTAGAGTCGACAGGGTCGATAACTATGGC.